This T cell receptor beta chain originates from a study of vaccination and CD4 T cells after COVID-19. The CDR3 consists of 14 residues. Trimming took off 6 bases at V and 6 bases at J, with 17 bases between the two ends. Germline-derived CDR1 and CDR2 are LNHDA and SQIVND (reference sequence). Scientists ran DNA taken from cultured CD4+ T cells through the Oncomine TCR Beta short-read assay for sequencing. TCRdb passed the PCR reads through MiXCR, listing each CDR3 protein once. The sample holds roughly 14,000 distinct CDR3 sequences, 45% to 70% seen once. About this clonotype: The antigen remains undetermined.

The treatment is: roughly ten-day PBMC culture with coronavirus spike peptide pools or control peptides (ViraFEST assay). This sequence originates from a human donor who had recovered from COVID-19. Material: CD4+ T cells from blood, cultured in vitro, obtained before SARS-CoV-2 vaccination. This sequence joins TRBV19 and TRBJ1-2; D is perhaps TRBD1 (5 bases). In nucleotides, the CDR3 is TGTGCCAGTAGCCCTCGTGGGGGAGGACATGGCTACACCTTC. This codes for CASSPRGGGHGYTF.